One and the same sample provided the 5 T cell receptor beta chains below, sequenced in a study of beta chain features in type 1 diabetes. Every bit of the isolated RNA underwent reverse transcription, so sequencing read expressed TCRB transcripts. The assay was immunoSEQ multiplex PCR, and TCRdb's table has in-frame clones only and misses some. The profile shows over 150,000 clones, 10% of them singletons. Their cognate antigens are unknown. Notes on the study in general: Among patients with Type 1 diabetes, TCRB CDR3s were moderately but significantly shorter in every one of the four CD4+ subsets.

Source material: central memory CD4+ T cells from blood. These receptor sequences come from a man aged 25-45 years with type 1 diabetes.

Comments on this clone: At one end, the junction sequence differs from germline, possibly due to a read error. This chain links TRBV5-5 with TRBJ2-7; the D gene is possibly TRBD2 (5 bases). The CDR3 is 14 amino acids. Germline-derived CDR1 and CDR2 are SGHKS and YYEKEE (reference sequence). DNA for the CDR3: TGTGCCAGCAGCTCGGACCCGGGATCCCCGAGCAAGGTCTTC. Its translation: CASSSDPGSPSKVF.

In this sample, this clone turned up a few times. This chain joins TRBV2 and TRBJ1-5, with D perhaps TRBD1 (5 bases). Germline V gene data show CDR1 as SNHLY and CDR2 as FYNNEI. CDR3 size: 13 residues. V lost 8 bases and J lost 0, with 8 bases in between. CDR3 nucleotides: TGTGCCAGCGATAGGGGTAGCAATCAGCCCCAGCATTTT. It encodes CASDRGSNQPQHF.

A few counts support this clone. This rearrangement joins TRBV19 to TRBJ1-5, with 10 positions matching TRBD1. J was trimmed by 11 bases and V by 3 bases; bases with no gene match: 10. The V gene's germline CDR1 is LNHDA and CDR2 SQIVND (reference sequence). The CDR3 runs to 15 residues. The CDR3 spells CASSIGTGASGAQHF. The CDR3 DNA sequence: TGTGCCAGTAGTATTGGGACAGGGGCCAGTGGGGCCCAGCATTTT.

This clone was counted a few times. The V call is TRBV5-4, the J call TRBJ2-2; tentatively, D is TRBD1 (5 bases). Germline loops: CDR1 SGHNT, CDR2 YYREEE (reference sequence). This CDR3 is 15 amino acids long. V lost 0 bases, J lost 1 base, and 7 bases lay in between. This CDR3 reads CASSLETGNTGELFF. DNA for the CDR3: TGTGCCAGCAGCTTGGAAACAGGGAACACCGGGGAGCTGTTTTTT.

This clone came up a few times. This chain uses TRBV2 with TRBJ2-7; perhaps TRBD1 as D (6 bases). Germline CDR1 is SNHLY and CDR2 is FYNNEI. The length of the CDR3 is 13 residues. V gave up 7 bases and J gave up 6 bases, with 16 bases separating them. The CDR3 protein is CASTQDSLFEQYF. CDR3 DNA: TGTGCCAGCACCCAGGACAGCCTATTCGAGCAGTACTTC.